Listed below are T cell receptor beta chains from one sample, sequenced in a study of neoadjuvant nivolumab and ipilimumab in lung cancer. Sequenced by immunoSEQ multiplex PCR; TCRdb stores in-frame clones only, minus some. The sample carries 7,000 to 8,500 clones, roughly nine tenths recorded once. The sequencing used tumor tissue, collected after neoadjuvant nivolumab, alone or with ipilimumab, at or shortly before surgery. The origin of the receptors is an adult with non-small cell lung cancer. Some clones in this sample may be carry-over from other donors' samples. CDR3s include the opening cysteine and the closing phenylalanine or tryptophan. D genes are given only for firm matches. Clone size is not always given. Where it is, it says once, few, many or a class for expanded clones.

v_call	clone_size	j_call	d_call	cdr3_nt	cdr3_aa
TRBV28	NA	TRBJ1-5	NA	TGTGCCAGCAGTTTCGGGAATCAGCCCCAGCATTTT	CASSFGNQPQHF
TRBV6-1	few	TRBJ2-7	NA	TGTGCCAGCAGTGAGAGCCGGGACAACTACGAGCAGTACTTC	CASSESRDNYEQYF
TRBV5-6	NA	TRBJ1-5	NA	TGTGCCAGCAGCTTGTATGGCAATCAGCCCCAGCATTTT	CASSLYGNQPQHF
TRBV4-3	NA	TRBJ1-3	NA	TGCGCCAGCAGCGGCGACGCCTCTGGAAACACCATATATTTT	CASSGDASGNTIYF
TRBV6-6	NA	TRBJ2-7	NA	TGTGCCAGCAGTCTTACAACAAGAGCCAAACAGTACTTC	CASSLTTRAKQYF
TRBV5-1	NA	TRBJ2-1	TRBD1	TGCGCCAGCAGCTTAGGGGACAGAAACAATGAGCAGTTCTTC	CASSLGDRNNEQFF
TRBV4-1	NA	TRBJ1-2	NA	TGCGCCAGCAGCCAAGATCCGGTTTATGGCTACACCTTC	CASSQDPVYGYTF
TRBV4-2	NA	TRBJ2-3	NA	TGTGCCAGCAGCCAAGTACAGGGATCGGCCGGCCCGAGGCACACAGATACGCAGTATTTT	CASSQVQGSAGPRHTDTQYF
TRBV7-2	NA	TRBJ2-1	TRBD2	TGTGCCAGCAGCTTAAATAGCGGGAGGGCCCCTAATGAGCAGTTCTTC	CASSLNSGRAPNEQFF
TRBV4-1	NA	TRBJ1-2	NA	TGCGCCAGCAGCCAAGTATGGGGGTACTTCTACACCTTC	CASSQVWGYFYTF
TRBV5-1	once	TRBJ2-6	TRBD1	TGCGCCAGCACCCGGGACAGGGCTGGGGCCAACGTCCTGACTTTC	CASTRDRAGANVLTF
TRBV5-6	NA	TRBJ2-5	NA	TGTGCCAGCAGCGCGCGGGGACTGGGGGAGACCCAGTACTTC	CASSARGLGETQYF
TRBV7-8	NA	TRBJ2-5	NA	TGTGCCAGCAGCTCTAGGGAGACCCAGTACTTC	CASSSRETQYF
TRBV5-4	once	TRBJ2-3	NA	TGTGCCAGCAGCTTGGATAGAGATACGCAGTATTTT	CASSLDRDTQYF
TRBV6-5	NA	TRBJ1-2	NA	TGTGCCAGCAGGTCGACAGGAGCTAACTATGGCTACACCTTC	CASRSTGANYGYTF
TRBV7-2	NA	TRBJ2-3	NA	TGTGCCAGCAGCGAGCCGGGATACAATACGCAGTATTTT	CASSEPGYNTQYF
TRBV6-5	NA	TRBJ1-1	NA	TGTGCCAGCAGTTACCTGACAGTGAACACTGAAGCTTTCTTT	CASSYLTVNTEAFF
TRBV4-1	NA	TRBJ1-6	NA	TGCGCCAGCAGCCAAGATCTCGAAACACCCCTCCACTTT	CASSQDLETPLHF
TRBV7-9	once	TRBJ2-1	TRBD2	TGTGCCAGCAGTCCGGGACTAGCGGGAGTGGATGAGCAGTTCTTC	CASSPGLAGVDEQFF
TRBV5-1	NA	TRBJ2-1	NA	TGCGCCAGCAGCTTGGAGGGTGCGAGGAGCTCCTACAATGAGCAGTTCTTC	CASSLEGARSSYNEQFF
TRBV5-4	once	TRBJ2-7	NA	TGTGCCAGCAGCTTGAGGGCAGGCCAGGGGGGAGAGCAGTACTTC	CASSLRAGQGGEQYF
TRBV7-9	NA	TRBJ2-7	NA	TGTGCCAGCAGCTTAGGGGCGGCCCCCGTTAGCTACGAGCAGTACTTC	CASSLGAAPVSYEQYF
TRBV5-4	NA	TRBJ2-1	TRBD2	TGTGCCAGCAGCTTGGCGGGAGGGCTTAGTGAGCAGTTCTTC	CASSLAGGLSEQFF
TRBV7-9	NA	TRBJ2-6	TRBD2	TGTGCCAGCAGCTTAGGGACTAGCGGGTCTGGGGCCAACGTCCTGACTTTC	CASSLGTSGSGANVLTF
TRBV4-3	NA	TRBJ2-7	NA	TGCGCCAGCAGCCGCGCGCGGAGCCTACCCGAGCAGTACTTC	CASSRARSLPEQYF
TRBV2	NA	TRBJ1-5	NA	TGTGCCAGCAGTGAAGCTCCAAGGGCGGCGCCCCAGCATTTT	CASSEAPRAAPQHF